The 24 T cell receptor beta chains in this list originate from one sample, sequenced in a study of CD8 T cells in Susac syndrome (dated by TCRdb to the late 2010s). Receptors were amplified or captured by the immunoSEQ multiplex PCR assay. RNA was extracted with the RNeasy kit and about 0.5 to 1 ug was reverse transcribed using random hexamers. Using fastp trimming at Q25 and MiXCR clonotype assembly, TCRdb reanalyzed the public sequencing data and kept in-frame beta chains. All rows with the same CDR3 protein become a single entry with the most common DNA and genes. The sample table lists over 300,000 distinct CDR3 sequences, just over 90% of them with a count of one. The ten largest clones capture around 0.07% of the sample. Specimen: CD4+ T cells from PBMCs. The receptor source for this set is a human donor with multiple sclerosis.

The chain is built from TRBV5-1 and TRBJ2-7; 8 nucleotides match TRBD2. The V gene's germline CDR1 is SGHRS and CDR2 YFSETQ. CDR3 size: 15 residues. V was clipped by 1 base and J by 3 bases; unmatched bases: 6. CDR3 residues: CASSLSASGHYEQYF. The CDR3 DNA is TGCGCCAGCAGCTTGTCAGCTAGCGGGCACTACGAGCAGTACTTC.

The chain links TRBV5-1 to TRBJ1-1; D unclear. From germline, CDR1 is SGHRS and CDR2 YFSETQ. Trimming took 1 base from V and 1 from J, leaving 11 bases between them. The CDR3 contains 15 residues. In DNA form, the CDR3 reads TGCGCCAGCAGCTTGTCTGGCAGCAAGAACACTGAAGCTTTCTTT. Its protein is CASSLSGSKNTEAFF.

J is TRBJ1-1 and V is TRBV4-1, with a possible D match to TRBD1 (6 bases). Trimming cost V 3 bases and J 3 bases, with 14 bases left between them. The CDR3 has 15 amino acids. CDR1 and CDR2 from the germline V gene are MGHRA and YSYEKL. In DNA form, the CDR3 reads TGCGCCAGCAGCCAGACACAGGGAGGGGACACTGAAGCTTTCTTT. Translated, it gives CASSQTQGGDTEAFF.

This chain uses TRBV5-1 with TRBJ2-3; D is unresolved. Germline CDR1 and CDR2: SGHRS and YFSETQ. This CDR3 comprises 14 residues. V shed 0 bases and J shed 2 bases, with 7 bases lying between them. The chain's CDR3 is CASSLGAVTDTQYF. CDR3 nucleotide sequence: TGCGCCAGCAGCTTGGGGGCAGTCACAGATACGCAGTATTTT.

V usage is TRBV12-3 or TRBV12-4 and J usage is TRBJ1-2; the D is unclear. Trimming left V 4 bases short and J 5 bases short, with 5 bases between. The CDR3 covers 11 residues. CDR3: CASSYRYGYTF. CDR3 sequence (DNA): TGTGCCAGCAGTTACCGTTATGGCTACACCTTC.

V usage is TRBV7-2 and J usage is TRBJ2-7, with D possibly called TRBD1 or TRBD2 (5 bases each). Germline V gene sequence: CDR1 SGHTA, CDR2 FQGNSA. The germline V and J ends were trimmed by 0 bases and 10 bases, with 13 bases remaining between them. The CDR3 is made up of 13 amino acids. The CDR3 reads CASSLAKGPPQYF. The CDR3 coding sequence is TGTGCCAGCAGCTTAGCGAAGGGACCCCCTCAGTACTTC.

V is TRBV7-2 and J is TRBJ1-1; D call uncertain. V was trimmed by 5 bases and J by 3 bases, leaving 13 bases between them. CDR1 is SGHTA, CDR2 FQGNSA, per germline. CDR3 length: 14 residues. CDR3 sequence: CASSPYGVDTEAFF. The CDR3 region has the DNA TGTGCCAGCAGCCCCTACGGCGTGGACACTGAAGCTTTCTTT.

V gene TRBV19 combines with J gene TRBJ1-3, with D hard to call. Trimming took off 5 bases at V and 0 bases at J, with 11 bases between the two ends. CDR3 length equals 15 residues. The germline gives CDR1 LNHDA, CDR2 SQIVND (reference sequence). CDR3 region: CASSPTAISGNTIYF. DNA of the CDR3: TGTGCCAGTAGTCCCACAGCGATCTCTGGAAACACCATATATTTT. Full variable domain (rest looked up from reference TRBV19 and TRBJ1-3): DGGITQSPKYLFRKEGQNVTLSCEQNLNHDAMYWYRQDPGQGLRLIYYSQIVNDFQKGDIAEGYSVSREKKESFPLTVTSAQKNPTAFYLCASSPTAISGNTIYFGEGSWLTVV.

This clonotype showed up just once. The chain combines TRBV9 with TRBJ1-6; 8 bases line up with TRBD1. This CDR3 is 15 amino acids long. V was pared by 3 bases and J by 6 bases, with 5 bases of the junction left unmatched. Germline CDR1 reads SGDLS; CDR2 reads YYNGEE. CDR3 protein: CASSGAGQVNSPLHF. CDR3 DNA: TGTGCCAGCAGCGGGGCGGGACAGGTTAATTCACCCCTCCACTTT.

V usage is TRBV7-9 and J usage is TRBJ2-1, with 8 bases matching TRBD1. The CDR3 loop spans 17 amino acids. V dropped 3 bases and J dropped 7; count of bases not matched to a gene: 14. Looked up from germline, CDR1 is SEHNR and CDR2 is FQNEAQ (reference sequence). DNA for the CDR3: TGTGCCAGCAGCTTTTCAGGCCGGACAGGGCTTAGGAATGAGCAGTTCTTC. It is translated as CASSFSGRTGLRNEQFF.

There are a few counts of this clonotype. V is TRBV7-9 and J is TRBJ2-1, with TRBD2 identical over 7 bases. Germline V lookup: CDR1 SEHNR, CDR2 FQNEAQ (reference sequence). The CDR3 is 15 residues long. V shed 1 base and J 3 bases; nucleotides not matched to a gene: 3. CDR3 in amino acids: CASSLEGGGYNEQFF. The CDR3 coding sequence is TGTGCCAGCAGCTTAGAGGGCGGGGGCTACAATGAGCAGTTCTTC.

This chain joins TRBV11-2 and TRBJ1-2; D not certain. The germline gives CDR1 SGHAT, CDR2 FQNNGV. V was shortened by 4 bases and J by 0 bases, with 15 bases between the two germline ends. This CDR3 has 16 amino acids. The CDR3 nucleotides read TGTGCCAGCAGCTCCTCACCGAGATGGGCTAACTATGGCTACACCTTC. This translates into CASSSSPRWANYGYTF.

The chain uses TRBV7-2 and TRBJ2-3; 7 bases align to TRBD2. The CDR3 runs 14 residues. Unmatched junction bases numbered 6, after V lost 5 bases and J lost 4 bases. Germline loops: CDR1 SGHTA, CDR2 FQGNSA. CDR3 sequence (DNA): TGTGCCAGCAGCCCGGGACTATCTGCAGATACGCAGTATTTT. Protein: CASSPGLSADTQYF.

The chain recombines TRBV29-1 with TRBJ2-5, with 14 positions matching TRBD2. Germline loops: CDR1 SQVTM, CDR2 ANQGSEA. The V segment lost 3 bases and the J segment 5 bases; nucleotides outside the gene matches: 8. The CDR3 sequence is 16 residues long. The DNA for the CDR3 is TGCAGCGTTGACGGACTAGCGGGGGGCGGGTGGGAGACCCAGTACTTC. Protein sequence: CSVDGLAGGGWETQYF.

This chain uses TRBV6-6 with TRBJ1-6, with D uncertain. The CDR3 length is 14 residues. Germline CDR1 reads MNHNY; CDR2 reads SVGAGI (reference sequence). V shed 4 bases and J shed 14 bases, with 18 bases lying between them. The chain's CDR3 is CASSSDVRLGSLHF. Here the CDR3 DNA reads TGTGCCAGCAGTTCAGACGTGAGACTGGGTTCCCTCCACTTT.

The V and J genes are TRBV6-1 and TRBJ1-4; no reliable D call. Germline V CDR1 and CDR2: MNHNS, SASEGT. The V end was cut by 10 bases, the J end by 0 bases, with 18 bases between. The CDR3 has 16 residues. This CDR3 is CATVLSFSATNEKLFF. Written as DNA, the CDR3 is TGTGCCACCGTGTTGTCCTTTTCCGCAACTAATGAAAAACTGTTTTTT.

The chain joins TRBV6-1 to TRBJ2-6; D ambiguous. Germline CDR1 reads MNHNS; CDR2 reads SASEGT. This CDR3 has 17 residues. The V end was cut by 0 bases, the J end by 0 bases, with 9 bases between. Written as DNA, the CDR3 is TGTGCCAGCAGTGAAGCAAGTCGGAGCTCTGGGGCCAACGTCCTGACTTTC. Protein sequence: CASSEASRSSGANVLTF.

This clonotype came up a few times. The chain joins TRBV5-1 to TRBJ1-4; possibly TRBD1 for D (5 bases). CDR1 is SGHRS and CDR2 is YFSETQ in the germline V gene. Between the trimmed V and J ends, which lost 0 bases and 7 bases, there was a span of 19 bases. The CDR3 is 17 residues long. CDR3 residues: CASSLDLRGVQVEKLFF. The CDR3 nucleotides read TGCGCCAGCAGCTTGGATCTTCGGGGCGTCCAGGTTGAAAAACTGTTTTTT.

The chain links TRBV20-1 to TRBJ2-1, with TRBD2 matching 8 bases. This CDR3 comprises 17 residues. Germline CDR1 reads DFQATT; CDR2 reads SNEGSKA (reference sequence). V shed 4 bases, J shed 0 bases, and the junction held 11 bases outside the gene matches. The CDR3 DNA reads TGCAGTGCTACCCGATCGAGCGGGAGTTTCTCCTACAATGAGCAGTTCTTC. Protein product: CSATRSSGSFSYNEQFF.

The CDR3 loop is CAWSGGEKLFF. As DNA, the CDR3 is TGTGCCTGGAGCGGCGGGGAAAAACTGTTTTTT. V is TRBV30 and J is TRBJ1-4; D call uncertain. Trimming took 3 bases from V and 8 from J, leaving 7 bases between them. Germline V gene data show CDR1 as GTSNPN and CDR2 as SVGIG (reference sequence). The CDR3 covers 11 residues.

The V and J genes are TRBV3-1 and TRBJ2-1; D perhaps matches TRBD2 (5 bases). The CDR3 spans 13 residues. Germline values: CDR1 LGHDT, CDR2 YNNKEL (reference sequence). The V end lost 1 base, the J end lost 9 bases, and 10 bases lay between the germline ends. The chain's CDR3 is CASSQGREGEQFF. CDR3 DNA: TGTGCCAGCAGCCAAGGTCGCGAGGGTGAGCAGTTCTTC.

This chain uses TRBV19 with TRBJ2-5, with D perhaps TRBD1 or TRBD2 (5 bases each). Germline-derived CDR1 and CDR2 are LNHDA and SQIVND (reference sequence). V was clipped by 4 bases and J by 5 bases, with 20 bases between them. This CDR3 region has 16 residues. This CDR3 is CASSRGDRPLRETQYF. Written as DNA, the CDR3 is TGTGCCAGTAGTAGAGGGGACCGACCCCTACGGGAGACCCAGTACTTC. The whole variable domain, remainder taken from reference TRBV19 and TRBJ2-5, is DGGITQSPKYLFRKEGQNVTLSCEQNLNHDAMYWYRQDPGQGLRLIYYSQIVNDFQKGDIAEGYSVSREKKESFPLTVTSAQKNPTAFYLCASSRGDRPLRETQYFGPGTRLLVL.

The chain joins TRBV5-1 to TRBJ2-7; either TRBD1 or TRBD2 may supply D (6 bases each). Germline V gives CDR1 SGHRS, CDR2 YFSETQ. The CDR3 covers 15 residues. Trimming shortened V by 7 bases and J by 0 bases, and 17 bases separated the two germline ends. The CDR3 sequence: CASCPAGGPSYEQYF. The CDR3 DNA follows: TGCGCCAGCTGTCCCGCCGGGGGCCCCTCCTACGAGCAGTACTTC.

The CDR3 spells CASSLVQGLGNTEAFF. The DNA of the CDR3 is TGCGCCAGCAGCTTGGTTCAGGGATTGGGAAACACTGAAGCTTTCTTT. The chain carries TRBV5-1 and TRBJ1-1, with D perhaps matching TRBD1 (5 bases). Germline V CDR1 and CDR2: SGHRS, YFSETQ. V lost 0 bases, J lost 2 bases, and 14 bases lay in between. The CDR3 sequence is 16 residues long.